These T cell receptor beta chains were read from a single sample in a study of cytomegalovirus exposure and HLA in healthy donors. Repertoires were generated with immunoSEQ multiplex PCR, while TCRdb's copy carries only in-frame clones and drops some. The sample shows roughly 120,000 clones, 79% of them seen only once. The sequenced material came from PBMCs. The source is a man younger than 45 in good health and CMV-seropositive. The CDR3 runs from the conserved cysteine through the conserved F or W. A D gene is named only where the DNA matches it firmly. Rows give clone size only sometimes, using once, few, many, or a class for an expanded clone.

cdr3_aa: CASSLGTSASPTDTQYF; cdr3_nt: TGTGCCAGCAGCTTAGGGACTAGCGCCTCCCCCACAGATACGCAGTATTTT; d_call: TRBD2; clone_size: .; v_call: TRBV11-3; j_call: TRBJ2-3
cdr3_aa: CASSSQPILYGYTF; cdr3_nt: TGTGCCAGCAGTTCACAGCCAATCCTCTATGGCTACACCTTC; d_call: .; clone_size: .; v_call: TRBV28; j_call: TRBJ1-2
cdr3_aa: CASSYLLAGEQYF; cdr3_nt: TGTGCCAGCAGTTACTTGCTAGCGGGGGAGCAGTACTTC; d_call: TRBD2; clone_size: medium-sized; v_call: TRBV6-6; j_call: TRBJ2-7
cdr3_aa: CASSQDLGGGIASGTDTQYF; cdr3_nt: TGCGCCAGCAGCCAAGATCTTGGCGGGGGGATTGCGTCTGGCACAGATACGCAGTATTTT; d_call: TRBD2; clone_size: .; v_call: TRBV4-3; j_call: TRBJ2-3
cdr3_aa: CASSLDSQETQYF; cdr3_nt: TGTGCCAGCAGCCTGGACAGCCAAGAGACCCAGTACTTC; d_call: .; clone_size: .; v_call: TRBV7-8; j_call: TRBJ2-5
cdr3_aa: CASSENRDTNYGYTF; cdr3_nt: TGTGCCAGCAGTGAAAACAGGGACACTAACTATGGCTACACCTTC; d_call: .; clone_size: .; v_call: TRBV2; j_call: TRBJ1-2
cdr3_aa: CASSPWTGLYQETQYF; cdr3_nt: TGTGCCAGCAGCCCCTGGACAGGGCTGTACCAAGAGACCCAGTACTTC; d_call: TRBD1; clone_size: .; v_call: TRBV7-2; j_call: TRBJ2-5
cdr3_aa: CASSLVAGPRDTGELFF; cdr3_nt: TGTGCCAGCAGCTTAGTGGCGGGACCACGGGACACCGGGGAGCTGTTTTTT; d_call: .; clone_size: .; v_call: TRBV7-3; j_call: TRBJ2-2
cdr3_aa: CASRDLTGGTDTQYF; cdr3_nt: TGTGCCAGTAGGGACTTGACAGGGGGCACAGATACGCAGTATTTT; d_call: TRBD1; clone_size: .; v_call: TRBV19; j_call: TRBJ2-3
cdr3_aa: CASSTGLAGSRPGSYEQYF; cdr3_nt: TGCGCCAGCAGCACGGGACTAGCGGGGTCCCGGCCGGGCTCCTACGAGCAGTACTTC; d_call: TRBD2; clone_size: few; v_call: TRBV4-3; j_call: TRBJ2-7
cdr3_aa: CASSELLTGELFF; cdr3_nt: TGTGCCAGCAGTGAACTACTTACCGGGGAGCTGTTTTTT; d_call: .; clone_size: .; v_call: TRBV2; j_call: TRBJ2-2
cdr3_aa: CASSTGPQGSGEQFF; cdr3_nt: TGTGCCAGCAGCACGGGACCACAGGGATCTGGTGAGCAGTTCTTC; d_call: .; clone_size: .; v_call: TRBV7-8; j_call: TRBJ2-1
cdr3_aa: CASSLARRGDTQYF; cdr3_nt: TGTGCCAGCAGCTTAGCTCGTCGCGGAGATACGCAGTATTTT; d_call: .; clone_size: .; v_call: TRBV7-2; j_call: TRBJ2-3
cdr3_aa: CASSLPGLPYNEQFF; cdr3_nt: TGTGCCAGCAGTTTACCGGGACTACCCTACAATGAGCAGTTCTTC; d_call: TRBD2; clone_size: .; v_call: TRBV27; j_call: TRBJ2-1
cdr3_aa: CASSESRGATSNQPQHF; cdr3_nt: TGTGCCAGCAGTGAATCCAGGGGTGCGACCAGCAATCAGCCCCAGCATTTT; d_call: .; clone_size: .; v_call: TRBV6-1; j_call: TRBJ1-5
cdr3_aa: CASSLSVNTEAFF; cdr3_nt: TGCGCCAGCAGCTTATCAGTGAACACTGAAGCTTTCTTT; d_call: .; clone_size: .; v_call: TRBV5-1; j_call: TRBJ1-1
cdr3_aa: CASSFRGTLIKETQYF; cdr3_nt: TGTGCCAGCAGTTTTAGGGGGACCTTAATAAAAGAGACCCAGTACTTC; d_call: .; clone_size: few; v_call: TRBV27; j_call: TRBJ2-5
cdr3_aa: CASSGVAGGPRETQYF; cdr3_nt: TGTGCCAGCAGCGGGGTAGCGGGGGGGCCGAGGGAGACCCAGTACTTC; d_call: TRBD2; clone_size: .; v_call: TRBV7-3; j_call: TRBJ2-5
cdr3_aa: CASSPGRQTETQYF; cdr3_nt: TGTGCCAGCTCACCGGGGCGACAGACGGAGACCCAGTACTTC; d_call: .; clone_size: .; v_call: TRBV18; j_call: TRBJ2-5
cdr3_aa: CASFDRRGANVLTF; cdr3_nt: TGTGCCAGCTTCGACAGGAGAGGGGCCAACGTCCTGACTTTC; d_call: .; clone_size: .; v_call: TRBV2; j_call: TRBJ2-6
cdr3_aa: CASSADRGNEKLFF; cdr3_nt: TGTGCCAGCAGTGCGGACAGGGGTAATGAAAAACTGTTTTTT; d_call: TRBD1; clone_size: .; v_call: TRBV6-1; j_call: TRBJ1-4
cdr3_aa: CATATGITQPQHF; cdr3_nt: TGTGCCACCGCCACAGGGATTACTCAGCCCCAGCATTTT; d_call: .; clone_size: .; v_call: TRBV27; j_call: TRBJ1-5
cdr3_aa: CASSSPRSSSTDTQYF; cdr3_nt: TGTGCCAGTAGTTCACCGAGGTCGAGCTCCACAGATACGCAGTATTTT; d_call: .; clone_size: once; v_call: TRBV19; j_call: TRBJ2-3
cdr3_aa: CASSVGGDISTDTQYF; cdr3_nt: TGTGCCAGCAGCGTAGGGGGGGATATTAGCACAGATACGCAGTATTTT; d_call: .; clone_size: once; v_call: TRBV9; j_call: TRBJ2-3
cdr3_aa: CAISGGGGYQPQHF; cdr3_nt: TGTGCCATCAGCGGAGGAGGGGGCTATCAGCCCCAGCATTTT; d_call: TRBD1; clone_size: .; v_call: TRBV10-3; j_call: TRBJ1-5
cdr3_aa: CASSLSQSYEQYF; cdr3_nt: TGTGCCAGCAGCTTAAGTCAGTCCTACGAGCAGTACTTC; d_call: .; clone_size: .; v_call: TRBV7-3; j_call: TRBJ2-7
cdr3_aa: CASSSSGSVQFF; cdr3_nt: TGTGCCAGCAGCTCCAGCGGGAGTGTGCAGTTCTTC; d_call: TRBD2; clone_size: .; v_call: TRBV2; j_call: TRBJ2-1
cdr3_aa: CASSPARVWGYTF; cdr3_nt: TGTGCCAGCAGCCCGGCGCGGGTTTGGGGCTACACCTTC; d_call: .; clone_size: once; v_call: TRBV7-2; j_call: TRBJ1-2
cdr3_aa: CASSLSFSRGATEAFF; cdr3_nt: TGTGCCAGCAGCTTATCGTTTTCTCGGGGGGCCACTGAAGCTTTCTTT; d_call: .; clone_size: .; v_call: TRBV7-8; j_call: TRBJ1-1
cdr3_aa: CASSLGTSGGVTQYF; cdr3_nt: TGTGCCAGCAGCTTAGGGACTAGCGGGGGTGTGACCCAGTACTTC; d_call: TRBD2; clone_size: .; v_call: TRBV7-2; j_call: TRBJ2-5
cdr3_aa: CASSLVVGIVLEAFF; cdr3_nt: TGTGCCAGCAGCTTAGTCGTCGGGATTGTGCTTGAAGCTTTCTTT; d_call: .; clone_size: few; v_call: TRBV7-2; j_call: TRBJ1-1
cdr3_aa: CASSSFRTGRAAQHF; cdr3_nt: TGTGCCAGCAGCTCTTTTCGGACAGGGCGGGCAGCCCAGCATTTT; d_call: TRBD1; clone_size: .; v_call: TRBV5-8; j_call: TRBJ1-5
cdr3_aa: CAISSYRGQDTIYF; cdr3_nt: TGTGCCATCAGTTCTTACAGGGGGCAAGACACCATATATTTT; d_call: TRBD1; clone_size: .; v_call: TRBV10-3; j_call: TRBJ1-3
cdr3_aa: CASRDYSYEQYF; cdr3_nt: TGTGCCAGCAGGGACTACTCCTACGAGCAGTACTTC; d_call: .; clone_size: .; v_call: TRBV6-5; j_call: TRBJ2-7
cdr3_aa: CASSPLATAGGYNEQFF; cdr3_nt: TGTGCCAGCTCACCACTGGCCACAGCGGGAGGGTACAATGAGCAGTTCTTC; d_call: TRBD2; clone_size: .; v_call: TRBV18; j_call: TRBJ2-1